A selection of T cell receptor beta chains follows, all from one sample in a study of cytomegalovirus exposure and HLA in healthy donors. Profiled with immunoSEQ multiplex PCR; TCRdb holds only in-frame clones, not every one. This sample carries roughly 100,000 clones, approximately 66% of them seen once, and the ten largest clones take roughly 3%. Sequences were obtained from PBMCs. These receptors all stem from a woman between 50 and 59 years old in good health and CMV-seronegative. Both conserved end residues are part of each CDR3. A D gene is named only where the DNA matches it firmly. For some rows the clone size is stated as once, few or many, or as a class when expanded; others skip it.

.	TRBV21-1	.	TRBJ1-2	CASSKALVQANYGYTF	TGTGCCAGCAGCAAAGCGCTGGTACAGGCAAACTATGGCTACACCTTC
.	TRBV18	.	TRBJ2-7	CASSPLQNKPTSSYEQYF	TGTGCCAGCTCACCACTCCAGAACAAACCAACCTCCTCCTACGAGCAGTACTTC
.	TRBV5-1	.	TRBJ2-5	CASSSYQETQYF	TGCGCCAGCAGCTCGTACCAAGAGACCCAGTACTTC
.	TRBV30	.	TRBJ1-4	CAWNALGKLFF	TGTGCCTGGAACGCGCTTGGAAAACTGTTTTTT
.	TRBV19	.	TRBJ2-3	CASSTGNTDTQYF	TGTGCCAGCTCTACAGGGAACACAGATACGCAGTATTTT
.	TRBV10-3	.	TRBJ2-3	CAITSGTDTQYF	TGTGCCATCACTAGCGGCACAGATACGCAGTATTTT
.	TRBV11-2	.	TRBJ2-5	CASSPLANQETQYF	TGTGCCAGCAGCCCTCTAGCGAACCAAGAGACCCAGTACTTC
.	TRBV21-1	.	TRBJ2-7	CASRRVRGLPYEQYF	TGTGCCAGCAGGAGGGTCAGGGGGCTACCCTACGAGCAGTACTTC
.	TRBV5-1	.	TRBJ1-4	CASSLDSSTNEKLFF	TGCGCCAGCAGCCTAGACAGCTCAACTAATGAAAAACTGTTTTTT
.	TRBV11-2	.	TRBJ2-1	CASSLGRGNEQFF	TGTGCCAGCAGCTTAGGCAGGGGCAATGAGCAGTTCTTC
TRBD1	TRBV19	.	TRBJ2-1	CASAEAGTEYNEQFF	TGTGCCAGTGCTGAGGCCGGGACAGAATACAATGAGCAGTTCTTC
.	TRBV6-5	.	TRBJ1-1	CASSPTDFTEAFF	TGTGCCAGCAGTCCTACAGATTTCACTGAAGCTTTCTTT
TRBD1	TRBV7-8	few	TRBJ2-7	CASSLRQGSPYEQYF	TGTGCCAGCAGCTTACGACAGGGGTCCCCCTACGAGCAGTACTTC
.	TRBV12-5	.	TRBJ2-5	CASGLGGGETQYF	TGTGCTAGTGGTTTGGGTGGAGGGGAGACCCAGTACTTC
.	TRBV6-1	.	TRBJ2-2	CASSVDRNTGELFF	TGTGCCAGCAGTGTGGACAGGAACACCGGGGAGCTGTTTTTT
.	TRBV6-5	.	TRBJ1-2	CASSYRGDGYTF	TGTGCCAGCAGTTACAGGGGCGATGGCTACACCTTC